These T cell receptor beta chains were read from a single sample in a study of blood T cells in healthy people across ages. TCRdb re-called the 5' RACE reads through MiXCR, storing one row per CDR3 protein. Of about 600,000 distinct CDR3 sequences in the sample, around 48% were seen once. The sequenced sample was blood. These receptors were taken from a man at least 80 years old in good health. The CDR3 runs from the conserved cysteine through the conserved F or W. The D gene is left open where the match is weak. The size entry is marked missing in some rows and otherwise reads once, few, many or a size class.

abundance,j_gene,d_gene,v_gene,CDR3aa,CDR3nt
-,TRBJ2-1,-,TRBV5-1,CASSFGLTDNEQFF,TGCGCCAGCAGCTTCGGCCTAACCGACAATGAGCAGTTCTTC
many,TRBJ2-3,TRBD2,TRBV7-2,CASSLGTSADTQYF,TGTGCCAGCAGCTTAGGGACTAGCGCAGATACGCAGTATTTT
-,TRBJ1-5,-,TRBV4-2,CASSQVPLGNQPQHF,TGTGCCAGCAGCCAAGTCCCTTTGGGCAATCAGCCCCAGCATTTT
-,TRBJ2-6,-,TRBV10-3,CAISESRGAGANVLTF,TGTGCCATCAGTGAGTCGAGGGGGGCTGGGGCCAACGTCCTGACTTTC
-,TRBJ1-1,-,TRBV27,CASSFGARTEAFF,TGTGCCAGCAGTTTCGGGGCGCGGACTGAAGCTTTCTTT
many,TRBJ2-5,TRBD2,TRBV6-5,CASSFGTPGGETQYF,TGTGCCAGCAGTTTCGGGACGCCGGGAGGAGAGACCCAGTACTTC
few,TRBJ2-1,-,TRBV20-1,CSARDLEGYNEQFF,TGCAGTGCTAGAGATTTAGAGGGCTACAATGAGCAGTTCTTC
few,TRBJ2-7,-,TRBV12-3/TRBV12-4,CASSRSPYEQYF,TGTGCCAGCAGTCGGTCGCCCTACGAGCAGTACTTC
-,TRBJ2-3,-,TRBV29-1,CSGTILGDTQYF,TGCAGCGGCACCATCCTAGGGGATACGCAGTATTTT
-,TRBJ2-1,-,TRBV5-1,CASSPRSSLSRNEQFF,TGCGCCAGCAGCCCCCGGTCTAGCCTCAGTCGGAATGAGCAGTTCTTC
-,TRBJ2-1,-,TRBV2,CASSEGTANGEQFF,TGTGCCAGCAGTGAAGGGACAGCCAACGGAGAGCAGTTCTTC
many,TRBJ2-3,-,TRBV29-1,CSVEKGETRATDTQYF,TGCAGCGTTGAAAAGGGGGAGACTAGAGCCACAGATACGCAGTATTTT
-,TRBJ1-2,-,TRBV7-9,CASSSLTENYGYTF,TGTGCCAGCAGCTCCTTGACAGAGAACTATGGCTACACCTTC
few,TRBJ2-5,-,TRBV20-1,CSAPPEGSTQETQYF,TGCAGTGCTCCCCCGGAGGGGAGTACTCAAGAGACCCAGTACTTC
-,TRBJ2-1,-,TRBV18,CASSPPAGTYNEQFF,TGTGCCAGCTCACCACCGGCAGGGACTTACAATGAGCAGTTCTTC
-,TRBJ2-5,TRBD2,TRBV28,CASSFSFAGGPKETQYF,TGTGCCAGCAGTTTTTCTTTTGCGGGAGGGCCGAAGGAGACCCAGTACTTC
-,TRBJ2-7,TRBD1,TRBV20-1,CSTTGGNYEQYF,TGCAGTACAACAGGGGGTAACTACGAGCAGTACTTC
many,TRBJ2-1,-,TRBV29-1,CSVDPGGNEQFF,TGCAGCGTCGATCCAGGGGGGAATGAGCAGTTCTTC
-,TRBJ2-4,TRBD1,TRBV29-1,CSVRDRLAKNIQYF,TGCAGCGTAAGGGACAGACTAGCCAAAAACATTCAGTACTTC
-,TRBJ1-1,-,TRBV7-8,CASSRRDGAGNTEAFF,TGTGCCAGCAGCCGCCGGGACGGGGCCGGGAACACTGAAGCTTTCTTT
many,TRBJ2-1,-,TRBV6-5,CASSYSGASSYNEQFF,TGTGCCAGCAGTTACTCGGGGGCCAGCTCCTACAATGAGCAGTTCTTC
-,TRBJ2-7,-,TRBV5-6,CASSGSDTSYEQYF,TGTGCCAGCAGCGGTTCGGACACGAGCTACGAGCAGTACTTC
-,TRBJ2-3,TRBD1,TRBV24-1,CATSDPGTGTYTQYF,TGTGCCACCAGTGACCCCGGGACAGGGACGTATACGCAGTATTTT
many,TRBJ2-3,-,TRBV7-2,CASSSQGSVTDTQYF,TGTGCCAGCAGCTCCCAAGGGTCGGTCACAGATACGCAGTATTTT
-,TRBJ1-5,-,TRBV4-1,CASSQDSHRDNQPQHF,TGCGCCAGCAGCCAAGACAGTCACCGGGATAATCAGCCCCAGCATTTT
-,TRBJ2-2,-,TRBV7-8,CASALGYTGELFF,TGTGCCAGTGCGCTGGGATACACCGGGGAGCTGTTTTTT
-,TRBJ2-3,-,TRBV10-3,CAIRSRTFSGNSTDTQYF,TGTGCCATCAGGTCAAGAACCTTCAGCGGAAATAGCACAGATACGCAGTATTTT
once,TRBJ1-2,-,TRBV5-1,CASSPETLGNYGYTF,TGCGCCAGCAGCCCTGAGACACTGGGGAACTATGGCTACACCTTC
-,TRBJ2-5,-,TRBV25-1,CASSEFGKETQYF,TGTGCCAGCAGTGAATTTGGAAAAGAGACCCAGTACTTC
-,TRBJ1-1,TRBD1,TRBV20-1,CSASDRGTEAFF,TGCAGTGCTTCGGACAGGGGAACTGAAGCTTTCTTT
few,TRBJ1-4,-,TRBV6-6,CASSYSAGMTTNEKLFF,TGTGCCAGCAGTTACTCGGCAGGGATGACAACTAATGAAAAACTGTTTTTT
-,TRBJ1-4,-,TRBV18,CASSPGGDEKLFF,TGTGCCAGCTCACCCGGCGGGGATGAAAAACTGTTTTTT
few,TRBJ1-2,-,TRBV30,CAWSVRGDYGYTF,TGTGCCTGGAGTGTCCGGGGGGACTATGGCTACACCTTC
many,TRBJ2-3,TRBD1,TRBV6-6,CAVNRGLGTDTQYF,TGTGCCGTTAACAGGGGGCTTGGCACAGATACGCAGTATTTT
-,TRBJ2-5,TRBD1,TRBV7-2,CASSTDRGFNQETQYF,TGTGCCAGCAGCACCGACAGGGGCTTCAATCAAGAGACCCAGTACTTC
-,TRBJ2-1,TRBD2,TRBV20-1,CSATRSAGGGNEQFF,TGCAGTGCCACCCGCTCGGCGGGAGGGGGAAATGAGCAGTTCTTC
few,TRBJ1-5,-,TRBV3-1,CASSQGGNANQPQHF,TGTGCCAGCAGCCAAGGGGGGAACGCCAATCAGCCCCAGCATTTT
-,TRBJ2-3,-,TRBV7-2,CASSYTSGGPRANADTQYF,TGTGCCAGCAGCTATACTTCCGGGGGGCCGAGGGCCAACGCGGATACGCAGTATTTT